The clone carrying this TCR beta chain was recorded once. Its target is unknown. This sample is part of a study of cytomegalovirus exposure and HLA in healthy donors. Study observations and caveats: The productive fraction for most TCR beta V segments was about 90% or about 30% in an earlier analysis.

Use of 60 Vbeta and 13 Jbeta primers characterized the PCR. Produced via immunoSEQ multiplex PCR; TCRdb's table is partial and in-frame only. The repertoire holds 150,000 to 200,000 clones, with roughly 81% as singletons. This CDR3 has 18 residues. Germline CDR1 MDHEN, CDR2 SYDVKM. V dropped 0 bases and J dropped 2 bases, with 17 bases sitting between them. Sample: PBMCs. The clonotype was recovered from a woman between 18 and 29 years old in good health and CMV-seropositive. The genes are TRBV28 and TRBJ2-1; D might be TRBD1 (6 bases). The CDR3 sequence is CASSLWALTGLTYNEQFF. CDR3 in DNA: TGTGCCAGCAGTTTATGGGCCCTGACAGGCCTTACCTACAATGAGCAGTTCTTC.